The sequence of this T cell receptor (beta chain) was determined in a study of blood T cell repertoires in COVID-19. Study-wide context: Sources were T cells, B-cell-depleted T cells, or PBMCs; the material itself was cDNA or gDNA.

The protocol was immunoSEQ multiplex PCR, while the TCRdb copy is restricted to in-frame clones and leaves out a portion. The sample has about 59,000 clones; about 93% are singletons. The V gene's germline CDR1 is MNHNY and CDR2 SVGAGI (reference sequence). CDR3 length: 14 residues. Deletions cut 0 bases from V and 4 bases from J, with 9 bases between. The sequence was obtained from a man older than 75 with acute or convalescent COVID-19. Material: peripheral blood. The rearrangement joins TRBV6-6 to TRBJ1-1, with a possible D match to TRBD1 (5 bases). DNA for the CDR3: TGTGCCAGCAGTTACTCCAGGGTCCGCACTGAAGCTTTCTTT. Protein: CASSYSRVRTEAFF.